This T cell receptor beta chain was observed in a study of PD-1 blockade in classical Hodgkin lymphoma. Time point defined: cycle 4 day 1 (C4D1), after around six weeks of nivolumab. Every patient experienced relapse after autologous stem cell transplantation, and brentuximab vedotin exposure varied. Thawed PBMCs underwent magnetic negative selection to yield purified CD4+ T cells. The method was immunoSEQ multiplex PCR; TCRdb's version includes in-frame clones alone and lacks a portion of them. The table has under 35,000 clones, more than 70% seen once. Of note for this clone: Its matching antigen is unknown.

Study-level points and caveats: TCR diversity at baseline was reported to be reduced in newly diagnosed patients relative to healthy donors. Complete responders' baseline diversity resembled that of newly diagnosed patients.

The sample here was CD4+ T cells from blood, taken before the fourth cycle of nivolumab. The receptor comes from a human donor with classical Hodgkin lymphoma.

The CDR3 nucleotides read TGTGCCAGCAGTCCGACAGGGTTTGGAAACACCATATATTTT. Translation gives CASSPTGFGNTIYF. The rearrangement uses TRBV6-5 and TRBJ1-3; 7 bases fit TRBD1. Germline values: CDR1 MNHEY, CDR2 SVGAGI. The CDR3 extends over 14 amino acids. With V trimmed by 5 bases and J by 3 bases, 4 bases remained unmatched.